This T cell receptor beta chain comes out of a study of tumor-infiltrating lymphocytes in primary liver carcinoma. TCR beta cDNA was reverse-transcribed from 500 to 550 ng of total RNA. The reaction used a constant-region primer and ProtoScript II reverse transcriptase. Three rounds of nested multiplex PCR with slightly modified ARM-PCR produced TCR beta libraries. Investigators reported that the first two PCR rounds, at 9 to 11 cycles each, used TRBV1-TRBV30 forward primers with a C-beta reverse primer. TCRdb recomputed calls from the multiplex PCR reads with MiXCR, one row per CDR3 protein. The sample includes about 320,000 distinct CDR3 sequences, approximately 58% of them seen just once. Losses at the gene ends were 6 bases for V and 3 bases for J; bases not matched to a gene: 13. CDR3 size: 16 residues. Unsorted whole blood yielded the blood RNA, and germline DNA was also extracted.

V is TRBV12-3 or TRBV12-4 and J is TRBJ2-7; 8 bases match TRBD1. The TCR originated in a woman aged 25 to 39 with primary liver carcinoma and hepatitis B virus infection. The sequenced sample was peripheral blood. As DNA, the CDR3 is TGTGCCAGCAGCCCCCAATCCGGGACAGGCTACTACGAGCAGTACTTC. Encoded protein: CASSPQSGTGYYEQYF.